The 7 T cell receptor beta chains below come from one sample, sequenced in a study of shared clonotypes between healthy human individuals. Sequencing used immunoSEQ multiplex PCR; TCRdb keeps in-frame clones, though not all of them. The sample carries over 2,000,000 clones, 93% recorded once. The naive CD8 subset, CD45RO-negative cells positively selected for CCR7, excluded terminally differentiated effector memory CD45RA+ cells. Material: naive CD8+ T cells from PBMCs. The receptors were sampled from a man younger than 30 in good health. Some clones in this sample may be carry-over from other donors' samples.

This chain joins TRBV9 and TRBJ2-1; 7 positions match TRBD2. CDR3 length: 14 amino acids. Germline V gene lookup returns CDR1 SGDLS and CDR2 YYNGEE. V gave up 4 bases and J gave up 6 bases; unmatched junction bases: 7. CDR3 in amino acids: CASSWGEGINEQFF. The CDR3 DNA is TGTGCCAGCAGCTGGGGGGAGGGAATCAATGAGCAGTTCTTC.

The CDR3 DNA reads as TGTGCCAGCAGCCCCCGGACACAGGAAAGAGGCTACGAGCAGTACTTC. Protein sequence: CASSPRTQERGYEQYF. The chain has TRBV7-8 and TRBJ2-7, with D possibly TRBD1 on 5 matching bases. Trimming shortened V by 5 bases and J by 3 bases, and 20 bases separated the two germline ends. The germline gives CDR1 SGHVS, CDR2 FQNEAQ. The CDR3 is 16 amino acids.

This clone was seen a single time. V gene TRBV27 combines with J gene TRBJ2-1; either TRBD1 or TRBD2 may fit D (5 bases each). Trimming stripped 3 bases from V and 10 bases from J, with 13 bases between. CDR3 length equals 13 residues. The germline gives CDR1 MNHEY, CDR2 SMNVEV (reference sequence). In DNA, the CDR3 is TGTGCCAGCAGTTTCTTGGGGGAAGAAGAGCAGTTCTTC. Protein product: CASSFLGEEEQFF.

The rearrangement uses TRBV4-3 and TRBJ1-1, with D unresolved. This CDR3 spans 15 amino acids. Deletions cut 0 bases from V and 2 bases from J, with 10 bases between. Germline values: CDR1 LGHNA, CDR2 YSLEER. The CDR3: CASSQDLRVNTEAFF. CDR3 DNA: TGCGCCAGCAGCCAAGATCTAAGGGTTAACACTGAAGCTTTCTTT.

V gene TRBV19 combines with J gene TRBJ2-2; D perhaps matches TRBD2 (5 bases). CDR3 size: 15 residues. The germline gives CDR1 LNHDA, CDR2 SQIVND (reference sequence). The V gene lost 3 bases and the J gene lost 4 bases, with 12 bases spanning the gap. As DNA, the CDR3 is TGTGCCAGTAGTATGGGTAGCGTTGGCACCGGGGAGCTGTTTTTT. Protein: CASSMGSVGTGELFF.

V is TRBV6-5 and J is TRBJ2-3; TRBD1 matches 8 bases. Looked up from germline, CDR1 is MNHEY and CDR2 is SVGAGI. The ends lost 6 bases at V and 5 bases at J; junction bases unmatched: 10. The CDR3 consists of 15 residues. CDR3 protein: CASSLTGAPLDTQYF. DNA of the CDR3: TGTGCCAGCAGCCTGACAGGGGCCCCACTAGATACGCAGTATTTT.

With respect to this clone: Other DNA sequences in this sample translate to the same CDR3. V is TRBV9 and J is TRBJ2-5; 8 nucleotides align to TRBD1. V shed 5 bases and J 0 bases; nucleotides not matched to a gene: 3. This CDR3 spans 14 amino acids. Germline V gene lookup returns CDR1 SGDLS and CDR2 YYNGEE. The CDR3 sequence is CASSNRGDQETQYF. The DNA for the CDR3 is TGTGCCAGCAGTAACAGGGGGGACCAAGAGACCCAGTACTTC.